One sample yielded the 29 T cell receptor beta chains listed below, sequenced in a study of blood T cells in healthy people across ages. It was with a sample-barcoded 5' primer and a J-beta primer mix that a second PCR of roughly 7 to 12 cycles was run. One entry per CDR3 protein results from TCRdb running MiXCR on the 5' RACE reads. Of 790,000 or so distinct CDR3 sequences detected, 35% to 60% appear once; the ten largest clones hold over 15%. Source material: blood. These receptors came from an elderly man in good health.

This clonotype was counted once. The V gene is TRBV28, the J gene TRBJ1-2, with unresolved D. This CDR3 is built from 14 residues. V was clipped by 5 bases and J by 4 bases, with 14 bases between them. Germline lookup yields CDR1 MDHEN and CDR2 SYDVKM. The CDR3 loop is CASSPIKGGYGYTF. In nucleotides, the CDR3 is TGTGCCAGCAGTCCAATAAAGGGAGGCTATGGCTACACCTTC.

The CDR3 reads CSVTDRERSYEQYF. Here the CDR3 DNA reads TGCAGCGTGACCGACAGGGAACGTTCCTACGAGCAGTACTTC. The genes are TRBV29-1 and TRBJ2-7, with 7 nucleotides matching TRBD1. CDR1 and CDR2 (germline): SQVTM, ANQGSEA. The CDR3 sequence is 14 residues long. The J segment lost 1 base and the V segment lost 6 bases, leaving 9 bases of the junction unmatched.

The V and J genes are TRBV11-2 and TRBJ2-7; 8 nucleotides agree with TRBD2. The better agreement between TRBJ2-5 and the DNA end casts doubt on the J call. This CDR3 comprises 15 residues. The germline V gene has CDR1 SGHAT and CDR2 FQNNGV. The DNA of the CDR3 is TGTGCCAGCAGCTTAGTCGGGGGGGGGATGGAGACCCAGTACTTC. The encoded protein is CASSLVGGGMETQYF.

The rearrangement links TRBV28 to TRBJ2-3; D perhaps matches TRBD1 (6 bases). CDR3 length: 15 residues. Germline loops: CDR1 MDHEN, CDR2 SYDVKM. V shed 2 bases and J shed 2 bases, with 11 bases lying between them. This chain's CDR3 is CASSLGPGATDTQYF. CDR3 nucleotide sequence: TGTGCCAGCAGTTTAGGGCCAGGGGCCACAGATACGCAGTATTTT.

CDR3 in DNA: TGTGCCAGCAGCCTGGGTGGTCGTGAGCAGTTCTTC. It is translated as CASSLGGREQFF. The chain combines TRBV5-6 with TRBJ2-1, with D uncertain. Germline assignment: CDR1 SGHDT and CDR2 YYEEEE. The length of the CDR3 is 12 residues. The V end was cut by 4 bases, the J end by 9 bases, with 11 bases between.

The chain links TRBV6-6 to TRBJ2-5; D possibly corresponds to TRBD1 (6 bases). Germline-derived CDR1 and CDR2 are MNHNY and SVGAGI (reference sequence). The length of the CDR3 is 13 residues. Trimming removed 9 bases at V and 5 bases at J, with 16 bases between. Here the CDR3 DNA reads TGTGCCAGTAGACAGGCCTGGGCGGAGACCCAGTACTTC. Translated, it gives CASRQAWAETQYF.

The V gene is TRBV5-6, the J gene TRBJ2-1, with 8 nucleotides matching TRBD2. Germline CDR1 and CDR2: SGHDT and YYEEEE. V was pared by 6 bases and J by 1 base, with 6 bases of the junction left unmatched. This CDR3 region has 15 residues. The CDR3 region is CASNEGGGSYNEQFF. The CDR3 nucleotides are TGTGCCAGCAATGAAGGCGGGGGGTCCTACAATGAGCAGTTCTTC.

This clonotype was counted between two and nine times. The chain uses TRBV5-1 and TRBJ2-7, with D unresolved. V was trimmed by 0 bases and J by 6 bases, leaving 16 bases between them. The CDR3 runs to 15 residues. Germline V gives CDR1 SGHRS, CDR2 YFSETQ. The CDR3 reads CASSLGAAAETEQYF. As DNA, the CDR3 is TGCGCCAGCAGCTTGGGGGCCGCGGCAGAAACCGAGCAGTACTTC.

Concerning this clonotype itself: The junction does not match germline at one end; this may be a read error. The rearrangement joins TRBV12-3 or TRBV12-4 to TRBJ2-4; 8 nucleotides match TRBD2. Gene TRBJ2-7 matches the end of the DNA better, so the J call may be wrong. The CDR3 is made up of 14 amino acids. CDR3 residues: CTSSPGTSQYEQYF. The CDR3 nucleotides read TGTACCAGCAGTCCCGGGACTAGTCAGTACGAGCAGTACTTC.

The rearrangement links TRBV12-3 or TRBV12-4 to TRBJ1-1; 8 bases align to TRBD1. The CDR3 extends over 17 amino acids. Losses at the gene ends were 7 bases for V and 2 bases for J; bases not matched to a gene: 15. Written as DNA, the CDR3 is TGTGCCAGCAACCTATTGGCAGGGGGCGCGGGAAACACTGAAGCTTTCTTT. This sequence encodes CASNLLAGGAGNTEAFF.

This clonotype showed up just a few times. As DNA, the CDR3 is TGTGCCAGCAGCTCCTCAGAGGGAGGAAACTATGGCTACACCTTC. This gives the protein CASSSSEGGNYGYTF. The J gene is TRBJ1-2, the V gene TRBV5-5; no clear D gene. Trimming took off 3 bases at V and 2 bases at J, with 14 bases between the two ends. This CDR3 is built from 15 residues. The V gene's germline CDR1 is SGHKS and CDR2 YYEKEE (reference sequence).

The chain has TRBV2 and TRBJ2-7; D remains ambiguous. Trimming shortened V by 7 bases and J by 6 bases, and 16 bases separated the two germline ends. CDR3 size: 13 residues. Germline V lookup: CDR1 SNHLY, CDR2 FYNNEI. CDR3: CASTPVRVGEQYF. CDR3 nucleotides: TGTGCCAGCACCCCCGTACGGGTAGGCGAGCAGTACTTC.

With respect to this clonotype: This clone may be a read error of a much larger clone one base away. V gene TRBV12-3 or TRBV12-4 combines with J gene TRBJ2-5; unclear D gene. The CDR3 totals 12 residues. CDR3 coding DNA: TGTGCCAGCAGTTTCATCCTGGAGATCCAGTACTTC. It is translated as CASSFILEIQYF.

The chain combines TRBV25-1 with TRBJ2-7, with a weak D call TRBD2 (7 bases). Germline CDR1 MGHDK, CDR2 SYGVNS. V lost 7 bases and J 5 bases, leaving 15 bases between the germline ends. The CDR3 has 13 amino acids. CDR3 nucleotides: TGTGCCAGCATCCAGGCCGGGGGGCACGAGCAGTACTTC. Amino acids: CASIQAGGHEQYF.

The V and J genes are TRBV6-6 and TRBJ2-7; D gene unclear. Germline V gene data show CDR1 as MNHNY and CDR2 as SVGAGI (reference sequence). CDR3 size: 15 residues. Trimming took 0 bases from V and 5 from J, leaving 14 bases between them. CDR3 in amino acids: CASSYSDSLRNEQYF. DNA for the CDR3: TGTGCCAGCAGTTACTCGGATTCCTTGAGGAACGAGCAGTACTTC.

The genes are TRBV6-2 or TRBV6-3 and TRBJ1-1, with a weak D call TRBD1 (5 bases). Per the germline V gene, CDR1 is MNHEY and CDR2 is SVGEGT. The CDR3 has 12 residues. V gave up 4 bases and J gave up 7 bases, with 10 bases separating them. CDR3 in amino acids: CASSFGGIEAFF. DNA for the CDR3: TGTGCCAGCAGTTTCGGGGGAATTGAAGCTTTCTTT.

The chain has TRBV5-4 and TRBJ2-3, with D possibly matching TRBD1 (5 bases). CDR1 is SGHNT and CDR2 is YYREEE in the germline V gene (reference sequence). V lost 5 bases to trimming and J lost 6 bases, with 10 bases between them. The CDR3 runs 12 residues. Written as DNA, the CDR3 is TGTGCCAGCAGTTCCAGGGTGGATACGCAGTATTTT. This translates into CASSSRVDTQYF.

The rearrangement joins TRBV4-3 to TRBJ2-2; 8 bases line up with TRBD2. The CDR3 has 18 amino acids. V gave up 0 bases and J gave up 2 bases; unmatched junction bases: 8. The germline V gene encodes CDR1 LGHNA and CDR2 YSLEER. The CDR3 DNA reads TGCGCCAGCAGCCAAGATTGGGCCGGGAGGGCAAACACCGGGGAGCTGTTTTTT. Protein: CASSQDWAGRANTGELFF.

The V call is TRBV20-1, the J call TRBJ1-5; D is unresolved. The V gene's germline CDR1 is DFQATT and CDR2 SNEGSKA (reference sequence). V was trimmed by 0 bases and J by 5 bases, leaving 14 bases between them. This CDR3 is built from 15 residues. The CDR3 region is CSARDNGAQDQPQHF. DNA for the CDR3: TGCAGTGCTAGAGATAACGGTGCCCAGGATCAGCCCCAGCATTTT.

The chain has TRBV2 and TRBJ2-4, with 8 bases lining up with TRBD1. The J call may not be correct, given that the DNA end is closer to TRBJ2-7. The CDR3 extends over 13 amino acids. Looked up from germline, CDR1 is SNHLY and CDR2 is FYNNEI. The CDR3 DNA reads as TGTGCCAGCAGTAGTACGACAGGGGACGAGCAGTACTTC. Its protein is CASSSTTGDEQYF.

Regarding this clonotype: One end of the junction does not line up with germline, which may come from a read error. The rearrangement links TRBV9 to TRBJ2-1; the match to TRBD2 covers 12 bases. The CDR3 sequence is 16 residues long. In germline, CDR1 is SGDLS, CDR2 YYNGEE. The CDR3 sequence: CASSGLAGVSYSEQFF. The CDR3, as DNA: TGTGCCAGCAGCGGACTAGCGGGAGTCTCCTACAGTGAGCAGTTCTTC.

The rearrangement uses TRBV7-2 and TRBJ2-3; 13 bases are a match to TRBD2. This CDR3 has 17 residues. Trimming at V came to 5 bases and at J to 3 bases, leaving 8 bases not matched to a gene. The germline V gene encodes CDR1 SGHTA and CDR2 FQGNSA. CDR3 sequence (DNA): TGTGCCAGCAGCATACTTACTAGCGGGAGGGAAACAGATACGCAGTATTTT. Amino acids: CASSILTSGRETDTQYF.

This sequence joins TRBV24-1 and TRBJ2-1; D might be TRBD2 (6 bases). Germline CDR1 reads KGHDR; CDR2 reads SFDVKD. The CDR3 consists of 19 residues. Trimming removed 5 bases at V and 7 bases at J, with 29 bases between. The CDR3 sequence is CATSGRRLEGERVRNEQFF. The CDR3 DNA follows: TGTGCCACCAGTGGAAGAAGGTTGGAGGGAGAGAGGGTAAGGAATGAGCAGTTCTTC.

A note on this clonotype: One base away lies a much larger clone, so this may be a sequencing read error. As DNA, the CDR3 is TGTGCCAGCAATGTGAGGGGGGGCACAGATACGCAGTATTTT. Its translation: CASNVRGGTDTQYF. The V gene is TRBV12-3 or TRBV12-4, the J gene TRBJ2-3; possibly TRBD1 or TRBD2 for D (6 bases each). V was trimmed by 7 bases and J by 1 base, leaving 12 bases between them. The CDR3 contains 14 residues.

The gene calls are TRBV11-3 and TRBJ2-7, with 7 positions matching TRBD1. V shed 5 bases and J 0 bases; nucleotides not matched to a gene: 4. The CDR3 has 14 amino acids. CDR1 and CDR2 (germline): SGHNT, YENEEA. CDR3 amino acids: CASSPGQFSYEQYF. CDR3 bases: TGTGCCAGCAGCCCGGGACAGTTCTCCTACGAGCAGTACTTC.

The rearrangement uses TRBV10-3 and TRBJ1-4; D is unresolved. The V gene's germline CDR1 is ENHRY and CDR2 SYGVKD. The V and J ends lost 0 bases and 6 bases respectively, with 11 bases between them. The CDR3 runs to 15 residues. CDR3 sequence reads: CAISESRTLHEKLFF. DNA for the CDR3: TGTGCCATCAGTGAGTCTCGGACCCTCCATGAAAAACTGTTTTTT.

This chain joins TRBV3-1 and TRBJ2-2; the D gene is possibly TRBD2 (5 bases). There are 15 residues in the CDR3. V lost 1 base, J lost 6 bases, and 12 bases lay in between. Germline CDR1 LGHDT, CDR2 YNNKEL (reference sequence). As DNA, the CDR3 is TGTGCCAGCAGCCAAGGTGCCCCCGGGGCCGGGGAGCTGTTTTTT. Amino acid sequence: CASSQGAPGAGELFF.

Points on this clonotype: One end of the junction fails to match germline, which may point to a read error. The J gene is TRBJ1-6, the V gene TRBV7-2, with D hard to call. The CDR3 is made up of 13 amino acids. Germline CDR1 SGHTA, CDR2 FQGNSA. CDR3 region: CASRLARNSPLHF. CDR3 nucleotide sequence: TGTGCCAGCCGCTTGGCCAGGAATTCACCCCTCCACTTT. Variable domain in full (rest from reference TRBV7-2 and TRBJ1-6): GAGVSQSPSNKVTEKGKDVELRCDPISGHTALYWYRQSLGQGLEFLIYFQGNSAPDKSGLPSDRFSAERTGGSVSTLTIQRTQQEDSAVYLCASRLARNSPLHFGNGTRLTVT.

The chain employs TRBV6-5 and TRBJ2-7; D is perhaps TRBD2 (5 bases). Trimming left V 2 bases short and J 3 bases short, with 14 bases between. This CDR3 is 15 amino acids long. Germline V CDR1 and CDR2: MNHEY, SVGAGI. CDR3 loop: CASSYMAGTRYEQYF. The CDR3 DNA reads TGTGCCAGCAGTTACATGGCGGGCACGCGCTACGAGCAGTACTTC.